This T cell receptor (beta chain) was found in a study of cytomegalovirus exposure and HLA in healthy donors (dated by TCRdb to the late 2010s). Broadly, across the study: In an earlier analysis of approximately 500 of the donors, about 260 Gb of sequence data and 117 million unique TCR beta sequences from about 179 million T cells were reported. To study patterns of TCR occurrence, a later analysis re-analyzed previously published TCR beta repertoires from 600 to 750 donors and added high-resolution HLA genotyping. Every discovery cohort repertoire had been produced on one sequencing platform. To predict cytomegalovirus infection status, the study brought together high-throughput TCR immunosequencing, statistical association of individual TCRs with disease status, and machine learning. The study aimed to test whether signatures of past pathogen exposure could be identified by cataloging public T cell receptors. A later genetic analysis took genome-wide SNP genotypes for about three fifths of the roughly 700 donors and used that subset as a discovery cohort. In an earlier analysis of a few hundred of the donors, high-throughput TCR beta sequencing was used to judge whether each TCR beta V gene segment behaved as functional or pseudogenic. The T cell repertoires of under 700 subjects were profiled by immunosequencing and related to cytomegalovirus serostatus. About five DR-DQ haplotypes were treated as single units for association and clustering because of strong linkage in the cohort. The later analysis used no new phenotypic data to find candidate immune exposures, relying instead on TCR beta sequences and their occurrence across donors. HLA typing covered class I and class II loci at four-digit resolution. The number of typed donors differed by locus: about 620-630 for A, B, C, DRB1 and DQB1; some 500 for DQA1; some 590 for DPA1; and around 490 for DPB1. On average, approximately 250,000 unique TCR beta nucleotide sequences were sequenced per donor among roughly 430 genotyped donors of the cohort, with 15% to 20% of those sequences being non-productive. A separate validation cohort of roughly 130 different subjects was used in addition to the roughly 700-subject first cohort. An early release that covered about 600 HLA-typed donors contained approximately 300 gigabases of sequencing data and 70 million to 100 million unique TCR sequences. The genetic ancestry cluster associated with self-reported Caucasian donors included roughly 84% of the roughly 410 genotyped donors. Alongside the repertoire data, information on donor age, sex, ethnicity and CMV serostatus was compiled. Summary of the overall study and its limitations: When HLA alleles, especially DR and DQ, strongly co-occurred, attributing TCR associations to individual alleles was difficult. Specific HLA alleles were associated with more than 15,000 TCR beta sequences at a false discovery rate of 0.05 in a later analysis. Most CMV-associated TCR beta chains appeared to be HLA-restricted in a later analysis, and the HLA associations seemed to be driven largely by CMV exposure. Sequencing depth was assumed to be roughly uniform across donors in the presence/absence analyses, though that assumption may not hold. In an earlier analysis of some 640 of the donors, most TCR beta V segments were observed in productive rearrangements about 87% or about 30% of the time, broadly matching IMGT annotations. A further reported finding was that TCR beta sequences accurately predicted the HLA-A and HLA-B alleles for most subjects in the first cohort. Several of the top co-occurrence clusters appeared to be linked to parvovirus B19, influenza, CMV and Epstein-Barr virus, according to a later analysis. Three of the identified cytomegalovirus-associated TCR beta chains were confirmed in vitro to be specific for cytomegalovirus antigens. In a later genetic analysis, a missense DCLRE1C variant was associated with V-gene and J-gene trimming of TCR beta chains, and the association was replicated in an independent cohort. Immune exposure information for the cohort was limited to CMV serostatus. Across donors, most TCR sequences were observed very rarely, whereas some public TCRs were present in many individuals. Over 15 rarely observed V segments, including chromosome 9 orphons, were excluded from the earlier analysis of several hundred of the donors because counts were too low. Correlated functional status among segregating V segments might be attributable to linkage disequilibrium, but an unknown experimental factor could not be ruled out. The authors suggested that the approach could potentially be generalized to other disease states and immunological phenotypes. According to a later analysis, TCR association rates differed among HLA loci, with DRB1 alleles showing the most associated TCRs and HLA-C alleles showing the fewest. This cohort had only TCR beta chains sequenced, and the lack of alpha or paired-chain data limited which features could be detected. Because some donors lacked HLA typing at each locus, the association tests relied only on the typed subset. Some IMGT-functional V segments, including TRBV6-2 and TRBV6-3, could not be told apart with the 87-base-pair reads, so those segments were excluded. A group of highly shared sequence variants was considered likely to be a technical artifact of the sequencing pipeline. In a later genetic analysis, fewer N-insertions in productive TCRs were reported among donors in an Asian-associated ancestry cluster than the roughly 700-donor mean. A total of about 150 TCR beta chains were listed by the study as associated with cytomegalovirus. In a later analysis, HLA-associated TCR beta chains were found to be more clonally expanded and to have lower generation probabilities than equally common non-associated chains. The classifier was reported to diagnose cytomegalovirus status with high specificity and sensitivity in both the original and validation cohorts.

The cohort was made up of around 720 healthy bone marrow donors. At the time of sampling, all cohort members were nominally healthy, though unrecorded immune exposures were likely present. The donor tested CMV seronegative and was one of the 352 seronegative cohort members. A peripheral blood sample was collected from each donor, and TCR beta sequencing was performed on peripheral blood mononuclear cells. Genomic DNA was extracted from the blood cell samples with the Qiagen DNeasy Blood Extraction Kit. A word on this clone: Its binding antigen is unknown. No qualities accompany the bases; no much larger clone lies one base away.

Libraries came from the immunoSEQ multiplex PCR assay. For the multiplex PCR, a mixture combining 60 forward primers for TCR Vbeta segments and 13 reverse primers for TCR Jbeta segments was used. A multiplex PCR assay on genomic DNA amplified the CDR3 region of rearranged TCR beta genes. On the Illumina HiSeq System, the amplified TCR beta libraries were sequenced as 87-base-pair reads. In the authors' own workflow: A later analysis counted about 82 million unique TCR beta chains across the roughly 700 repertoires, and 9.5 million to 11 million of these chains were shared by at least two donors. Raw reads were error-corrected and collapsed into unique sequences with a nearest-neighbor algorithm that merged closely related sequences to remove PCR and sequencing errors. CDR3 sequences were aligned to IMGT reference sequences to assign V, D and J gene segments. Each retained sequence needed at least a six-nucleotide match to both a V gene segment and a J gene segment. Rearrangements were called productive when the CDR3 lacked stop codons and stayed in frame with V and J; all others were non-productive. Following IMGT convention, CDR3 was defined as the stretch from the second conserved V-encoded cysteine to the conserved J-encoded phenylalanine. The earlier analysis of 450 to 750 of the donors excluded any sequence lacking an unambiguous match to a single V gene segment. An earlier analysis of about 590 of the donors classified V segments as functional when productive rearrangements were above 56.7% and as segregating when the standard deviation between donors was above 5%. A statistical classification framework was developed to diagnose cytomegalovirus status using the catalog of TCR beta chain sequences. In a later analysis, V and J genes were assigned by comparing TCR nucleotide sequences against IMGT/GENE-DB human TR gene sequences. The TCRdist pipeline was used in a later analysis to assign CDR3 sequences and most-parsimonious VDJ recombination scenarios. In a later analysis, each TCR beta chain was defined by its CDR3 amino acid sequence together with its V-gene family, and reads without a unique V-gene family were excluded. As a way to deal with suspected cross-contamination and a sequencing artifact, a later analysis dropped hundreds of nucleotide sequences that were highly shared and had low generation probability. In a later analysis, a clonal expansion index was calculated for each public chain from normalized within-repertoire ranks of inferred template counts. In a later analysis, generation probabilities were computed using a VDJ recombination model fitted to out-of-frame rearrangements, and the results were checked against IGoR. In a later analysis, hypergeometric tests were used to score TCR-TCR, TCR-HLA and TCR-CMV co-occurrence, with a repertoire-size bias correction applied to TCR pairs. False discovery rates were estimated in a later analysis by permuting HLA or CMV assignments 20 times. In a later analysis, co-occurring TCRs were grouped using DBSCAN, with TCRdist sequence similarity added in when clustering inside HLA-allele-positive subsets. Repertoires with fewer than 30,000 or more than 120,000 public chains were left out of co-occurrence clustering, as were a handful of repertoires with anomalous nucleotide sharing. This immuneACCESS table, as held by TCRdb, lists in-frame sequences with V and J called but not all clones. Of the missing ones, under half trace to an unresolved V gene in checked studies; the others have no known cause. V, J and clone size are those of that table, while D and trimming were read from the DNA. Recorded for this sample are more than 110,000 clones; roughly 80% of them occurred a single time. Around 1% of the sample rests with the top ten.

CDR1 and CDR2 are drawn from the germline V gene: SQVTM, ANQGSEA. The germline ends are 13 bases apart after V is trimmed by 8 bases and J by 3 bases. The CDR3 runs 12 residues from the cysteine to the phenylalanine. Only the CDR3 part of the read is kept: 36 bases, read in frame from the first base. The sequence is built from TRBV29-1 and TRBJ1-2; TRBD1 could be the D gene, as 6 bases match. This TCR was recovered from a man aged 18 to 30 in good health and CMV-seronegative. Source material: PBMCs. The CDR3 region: CSTNRADYGYTF. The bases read TGCAGCACAAACAGGGCGGACTATGGCTACACCTTC.